This is a list of T cell receptor beta chains from one sample in a study of human T cells and chemical hapten exposure. TCRdb independently ran MiXCR on the RACE reads; one entry per CDR3 protein. The sample gives approximately 80,000 distinct CDR3 sequences, 10% to 13% of which show up once; roughly 3.7% is in the top ten. The input for sequencing was whole blood, taken in connection with sensitization to the hapten diphenylcyclopropenone (DPC). The receptor source for this set is a woman aged 45 to 65 with alopecia areata. Some clones in this sample may be carry-over from other donors' samples. The conserved cysteine and the conserved F or W are not part of the CDR3 here. Fields, in order: V gene, CDR3 protein.

V gene: TRBV4-3
CDR3 protein: ASSQGTGNYGYT

V gene: TRBV12-3/TRBV12-4
CDR3 protein: ASRRRTGGSGTEAF

V gene: TRBV10-3
CDR3 protein: AINSGGFDEQY

V gene: TRBV5-5
CDR3 protein: ASSLSELTTYNEQF

V gene: TRBV29-1
CDR3 protein: SVPGEGHREQF

V gene: TRBV7-9
CDR3 protein: ASRQQVYTGELF

V gene: TRBV20-1
CDR3 protein: SASRAENTEAF

V gene: TRBV30
CDR3 protein: AFGSYEQY

V gene: TRBV5-1
CDR3 protein: ASSLEQGQGTEAF

V gene: TRBV7-9
CDR3 protein: ASSLLPPAGQGGYT

V gene: TRBV12-3/TRBV12-4
CDR3 protein: ASSLGFSNQPQH

V gene: TRBV19
CDR3 protein: ASSIGGGVAGETQY

V gene: TRBV6-6
CDR3 protein: ASSYRGRETGELF